The clone carrying this T cell receptor (beta chain) was counted only a few times. CDR3 length: 18 residues. Per germline, CDR1 SGHRS and CDR2 YFSETQ. Between the trimmed V and J ends, which lost 4 bases and 6 bases, there was a span of 26 bases. These data originate in a study of blood T cell repertoires in COVID-19. Study details: Specimens from acute and convalescent COVID-19 originated in the United States, Italy and Spain. PBMCs, B-cell-depleted T cells, or T cells provided the cDNA or gDNA that made up the material.

Measured with immunoSEQ multiplex PCR; TCRdb has only the in-frame clones, and not every one. The sample holds hundreds of thousands of clones, roughly nine tenths seen once. Participants were placed into cohorts based on the clinical history they reported. Donors of Cohort 3 who recovered were those that had two negative PCRs, clearance, or symptom resolution. The chain combines TRBV5-1 with TRBJ1-5; D not certain. The clonotype originates from a woman under 30 who had recovered from COVID-19. Sequencing was carried out using PBMCs or T cells enriched from blood (not recorded which). The CDR3 loop is CASSVAPLHDSSGQPQHF. The CDR3 bases are TGCGCCAGCAGCGTGGCCCCATTGCACGATAGTTCCGGTCAGCCCCAGCATTTT. The whole variable domain, filled in from reference TRBV5-1 and TRBJ1-5, reads KAGVTQTPRYLIKTRGQQVTLSCSPISGHRSVSWYQQTPGQGLQFLFEYFSETQRNKGNFPGRFSGRQFSNSRSEMNVSTLELGDSALYLCASSVAPLHDSSGQPQHFGDGTRLSIL.